This T cell receptor (beta chain) derives from a study of beta chain features in type 1 diabetes. Background on the study: Sorted cells numbering some 110 million were examined across all samples. Study-wide results and limits: Insertions at VDJ junctions were less frequent in type 1 diabetes patients. These patients also deleted more nucleotides at the same junctions. Type 1 diabetes patients had TCRB CDR3s that were shorter (moderately but significantly so) in all four CD4+ subsets.

The CDR3 is made up of 14 amino acids. Germline V gene data show CDR1 as SGDLS and CDR2 as YYNGEE. Trimming at V came to 4 bases and at J to 3 bases, leaving 7 bases not matched to a gene. This clone was detected only a few times. Its antigen is not identified. Sequenced material consisted of expressed TCRB transcripts (all of the isolated RNA was reverse transcribed). Read counts averaged around 3.9 million for samples of naive, central memory and regulatory T cells. Sequenced by immunoSEQ multiplex PCR; TCRdb stores in-frame clones only, minus some. The sample shows over 200,000 clones, 9.5% to 13% of them seen only once.

Sample: naive CD4+ T cells from blood. The V and J genes are TRBV9 and TRBJ2-7; 7 nucleotides agree with TRBD1. The receptor was isolated from a man aged 25 to 40 with type 1 diabetes. DNA of the CDR3: TGTGCCAGCAGCCCAGGGGCAGGGGGCTACGAGCAGTACTTC. Translating it yields CASSPGAGGYEQYF.